These T cell receptor beta chains were read from a single sample in a study of blood T cell repertoires in COVID-19. Clones were sequenced by immunoSEQ multiplex PCR, and TCRdb holds only the in-frame ones, with some missing. Here the sample spans about 140,000 clones, around 84% being singletons. Sequencing was done on a sample of peripheral blood. Every receptor here comes from a human donor in a cohort sampled during active COVID-19. CDR3s include the opening cysteine and the closing phenylalanine or tryptophan. D genes are given only for firm matches. The size of a clone is reported for some rows only, either as once, few or many, or as a class for expanded clones.

v_call,d_call,clone_size,j_call,cdr3_aa,cdr3_nt
TRBV10-2,NA,NA,TRBJ1-2,CASTLVTGSNYGYTF,TGCGCCAGCACCCTTGTGACAGGTTCCAACTATGGCTACACCTTC
TRBV10-2,NA,NA,TRBJ2-7,CARLEGDSNSYEQYF,TGCGCCAGGCTGGAGGGGGACAGCAACTCTTACGAGCAGTACTTC
TRBV11-2,TRBD2,NA,TRBJ2-3,CASSYRTSGGSTDTQYF,TGTGCCAGCAGCTATAGGACTAGCGGGGGTAGCACAGATACGCAGTATTTT
TRBV7-9,NA,NA,TRBJ2-7,CASSPTGVNYEQYF,TGTGCCAGCAGCCCGACAGGCGTTAACTACGAGCAGTACTTC
TRBV12-5,TRBD1,NA,TRBJ2-5,CASARDREETQYF,TGTGCTAGTGCCCGGGACAGGGAGGAGACCCAGTACTTC
TRBV28,NA,NA,TRBJ2-3,CASSPRGASTDTQYF,TGTGCCAGCAGCCCCAGGGGAGCCAGCACAGATACGCAGTATTTT
TRBV7-9,TRBD1,NA,TRBJ2-3,CASSLLVGGADTQYF,TGTGCCAGCAGCTTATTGGTAGGGGGCGCAGATACGCAGTATTTT
TRBV6-5,NA,NA,TRBJ2-1,CASRDSDYNEQFF,TGTGCCAGCCGGGACTCCGATTACAATGAGCAGTTCTTC
TRBV5-1,NA,NA,TRBJ1-1,CASSLDGGFMNTEAFF,TGCGCCAGCAGCTTGGATGGGGGGTTCATGAACACTGAAGCTTTCTTT
TRBV6-5,TRBD2,NA,TRBJ2-1,CASSFRTSGRAEQFF,TGTGCCAGCAGTTTCAGGACTAGCGGGAGGGCTGAGCAGTTCTTC
TRBV28,NA,NA,TRBJ1-6,CASSIQVYSPLHF,TGTGCCAGCAGTATTCAGGTGTATTCACCCCTCCACTTT
TRBV2,TRBD1,NA,TRBJ2-1,CASRLQGAYNEQFF,TGTGCCAGCAGGCTGCAGGGGGCTTACAATGAGCAGTTCTTC
TRBV7-2,TRBD1,NA,TRBJ2-5,CASSRSDRGPLGTQYF,TGTGCCAGCAGTCGCAGCGACAGGGGACCCCTTGGGACCCAGTACTTC
TRBV7-9,TRBD1,NA,TRBJ2-7,CASSLGQGGVTYEQYF,TGTGCCAGCAGCTTAGGACAGGGGGGAGTGACCTACGAGCAGTACTTC
TRBV19,NA,NA,TRBJ2-1,CASTPGTGYYNEQFF,TGTGCCAGTACCCCGGGCACAGGATATTACAATGAGCAGTTCTTC
TRBV7-9,TRBD2,few,TRBJ2-1,CASSPSLTSGYNEQFF,TGTGCCAGCAGCCCTAGCCTGACTAGCGGCTACAATGAGCAGTTCTTC
TRBV24-1,NA,NA,TRBJ2-2,CATSDSTGELFF,TGTGCCACCAGTGATTCTACCGGGGAGCTGTTTTTT
TRBV4-2,NA,NA,TRBJ2-7,CASSQELGTLYEQYF,TGTGCCAGCAGCCAAGAACTCGGGACTCTTTACGAGCAGTACTTC
TRBV19,TRBD1,NA,TRBJ1-5,CASSVTGGTGSQPQHF,TGTGCCAGTAGTGTCACAGGGGGGACTGGTAGTCAGCCCCAGCATTTT
TRBV19,TRBD1,NA,TRBJ2-7,CASRGTGNYEQYF,TGTGCCAGTAGGGGGACAGGGAACTACGAGCAGTACTTC
TRBV4-2,TRBD2,NA,TRBJ2-5,CASSQGRAGGRWETQYF,TGTGCCAGCAGCCAAGGACGAGCGGGGGGGCGCTGGGAGACCCAGTACTTC
TRBV2,TRBD2,NA,TRBJ2-1,CASGRTSGSSNEQFF,TGTGCCAGCGGCCGGACTAGCGGGAGTAGTAATGAGCAGTTCTTC
TRBV6-5,NA,NA,TRBJ1-4,CASSTRTGGREKLFF,TGTGCCAGCAGTACACGTACGGGGGGCCGGGAAAAACTGTTTTTT
TRBV7-9,NA,NA,TRBJ1-4,CASSSQGQNEKLFF,TGTGCCAGCAGCTCCCAGGGCCAAAATGAAAAACTGTTTTTT
TRBV19,NA,NA,TRBJ2-5,CASSISSVETQYF,TGTGCCAGTAGTATCTCTAGCGTGGAGACCCAGTACTTC
TRBV3-1/TRBV3-2,TRBD1,NA,TRBJ2-5,CASSQLDRARETQYF,TGTGCCAGCAGCCAACTAGACAGGGCGAGAGAGACCCAGTACTTC
TRBV18,NA,NA,TRBJ1-1,CASSHQPLQNTEAFF,TGTGCCAGCTCACATCAACCGTTACAGAACACTGAAGCTTTCTTT
TRBV6-4,NA,NA,TRBJ2-7,CASSDRAYEQYF,TGTGCCAGCAGTGACAGAGCCTACGAGCAGTACTTC
TRBV29-1,NA,NA,TRBJ1-1,CSAKPAVQEAFF,TGCAGCGCCAAACCAGCGGTACAAGAAGCTTTCTTT
TRBV12-3/TRBV12-4,NA,NA,TRBJ2-7,CASTVGGGGEQYF,TGTGCCAGTACTGTAGGGGGAGGGGGCGAGCAGTACTTC
TRBV18,TRBD2,NA,TRBJ2-5,CASSPPGLGVTQYF,TGTGCCAGCTCACCACCGGGACTAGGGGTTACCCAGTACTTC
TRBV28,TRBD2,NA,TRBJ2-3,CASSGQRGGADTQYF,TGTGCCAGCAGTGGGCAGCGGGGGGGCGCAGATACGCAGTATTTT
TRBV7-3,NA,NA,TRBJ2-1,CASSPRQDHNEQFF,TGTGCCAGCAGCCCTCGACAGGACCACAATGAGCAGTTCTTC
TRBV5-1,NA,few,TRBJ2-2,CASSLEFSGNTGELFF,TGCGCCAGCAGCTTGGAGTTCTCCGGGAACACCGGGGAGCTGTTTTTT
TRBV6-5,NA,NA,TRBJ1-6,CASSYSYSTSPLHF,TGTGCCAGCAGTTACTCGTACAGTACTTCACCCCTCCACTTT
TRBV5-1,NA,NA,TRBJ1-3,CASSSEPQGPGNTIYF,TGCGCCAGCAGCTCCGAACCGCAGGGTCCTGGAAACACCATATATTTT
TRBV28,NA,few,TRBJ1-2,CASSLGGVGRGRNYGYTF,TGTGCCAGCAGTTTAGGTGGGGTCGGCCGGGGGAGAAACTATGGCTACACCTTC
TRBV11-1,TRBD2,NA,TRBJ2-7,CASRSTSGGTYEQYF,TGTGCCAGCAGATCCACTAGCGGGGGAACCTACGAGCAGTACTTC
TRBV25-1,NA,NA,TRBJ2-7,CASSEFIYEQYF,TGTGCCAGCAGTGAATTTATTTACGAGCAGTACTTC
TRBV10-2,NA,many,TRBJ1-5,CASLDGGRSYQPQHF,TGCGCCAGCTTAGACGGGGGACGATCCTATCAGCCCCAGCATTTT
TRBV28,NA,NA,TRBJ1-2,CASTAAGVNYGYTF,TGTGCCAGCACCGCGGCCGGAGTTAACTATGGCTACACCTTC
TRBV9,NA,NA,TRBJ2-3,CASSPELDLATDTQYF,TGTGCCAGCAGCCCGGAACTCGATCTAGCGACAGATACGCAGTATTTT
TRBV3-1/TRBV3-2,TRBD1,NA,TRBJ1-4,CASSQSPSGTGNYGNEKLFF,TGTGCCAGCAGCCAGAGCCCCTCCGGGACAGGGAATTATGGTAATGAAAAACTGTTTTTT
TRBV5-1,TRBD1,NA,TRBJ1-2,CASSYQGQGVDGYTF,TGCGCCAGCAGCTACCAGGGACAGGGGGTGGATGGCTACACCTTC
TRBV28,TRBD1,NA,TRBJ1-5,CASSLTQGGNQPQHF,TGTGCCAGCAGTCTTACACAGGGGGGCAATCAGCCCCAGCATTTT
TRBV2,TRBD1,NA,TRBJ2-5,CASSRDRQETQYF,TGTGCCAGCAGCCGGGACAGACAAGAGACCCAGTACTTC
TRBV25-1,TRBD2,NA,TRBJ2-1,CASSREGILSNEQFF,TGTGCCAGCAGTCGGGAGGGAATTCTCTCCAATGAGCAGTTCTTC
TRBV6-5,TRBD1,few,TRBJ2-1,CASRGTGRSHNEQFF,TGTGCCAGCAGGGGGACAGGGAGGTCCCACAATGAGCAGTTCTTC
TRBV24-1,TRBD1,NA,TRBJ2-5,CATSEGGQGRETQYF,TGTGCCACCAGTGAGGGGGGACAGGGGAGAGAGACCCAGTACTTC
TRBV6-5,TRBD1,NA,TRBJ2-3,CASSWDRKNQPQYF,TGTGCCAGCAGCTGGGACAGAAAGAATCAGCCCCAGTATTTT
TRBV28,TRBD1,NA,TRBJ1-2,CASSFIDRAYGYTF,TGTGCCAGCAGTTTCATCGACAGGGCCTATGGCTACACCTTC